This T cell receptor beta chain was captured in a study of blood T cell repertoires in COVID-19. Overall study: Sites in the United States, Italy and Spain provided acute and convalescent COVID-19 samples. T cells, B-cell-depleted T cells, or PBMCs provided the cDNA or gDNA that served as material.

V was pared by 0 bases and J by 0 bases, with 5 bases between. Per germline, CDR1 SGHRS and CDR2 YFSETQ. This CDR3 comprises 14 residues. In the authors' workflow: Nucleated cell counts were estimated from reference gene primer amplification. TCRdb's table, derived via immunoSEQ multiplex PCR, lists solely in-frame clones and lacks some. The DNA was the basis for D and trimming; V, J and clone size are from that table. The data hold some 33,000 clones, with 80% to 95% observed a single time. This sequence was found in a man between 65 and 85 years old with active or convalescent COVID-19. The rearrangement joins TRBV5-1 to TRBJ2-3; no reliable D call. The sample was peripheral blood. CDR3 region: CASSLVGSTDTQYF. Written as DNA, the CDR3 is TGCGCCAGCAGCTTGGTCGGGAGCACAGATACGCAGTATTTT.